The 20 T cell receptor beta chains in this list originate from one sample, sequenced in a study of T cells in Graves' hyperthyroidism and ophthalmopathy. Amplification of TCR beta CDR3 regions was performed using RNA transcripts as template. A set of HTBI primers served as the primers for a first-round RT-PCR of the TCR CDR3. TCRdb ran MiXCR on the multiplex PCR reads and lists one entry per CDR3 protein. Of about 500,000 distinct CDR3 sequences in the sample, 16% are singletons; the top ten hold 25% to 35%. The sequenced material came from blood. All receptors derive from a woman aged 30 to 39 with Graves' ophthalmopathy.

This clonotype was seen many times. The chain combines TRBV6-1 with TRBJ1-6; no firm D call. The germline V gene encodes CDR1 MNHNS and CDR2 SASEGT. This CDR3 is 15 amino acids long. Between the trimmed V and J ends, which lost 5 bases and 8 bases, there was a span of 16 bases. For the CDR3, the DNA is TGTGCCAGCAGTTTCCAGACACCACTTTATTCACCCCTCCACTTT. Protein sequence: CASSFQTPLYSPLHF.

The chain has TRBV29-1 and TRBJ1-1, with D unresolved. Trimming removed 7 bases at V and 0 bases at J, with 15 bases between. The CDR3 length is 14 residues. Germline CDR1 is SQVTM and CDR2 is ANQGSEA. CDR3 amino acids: CSASLGRMNTEAFF. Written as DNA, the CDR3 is TGCAGCGCTTCTTTGGGCAGAATGAACACTGAAGCTTTCTTT.

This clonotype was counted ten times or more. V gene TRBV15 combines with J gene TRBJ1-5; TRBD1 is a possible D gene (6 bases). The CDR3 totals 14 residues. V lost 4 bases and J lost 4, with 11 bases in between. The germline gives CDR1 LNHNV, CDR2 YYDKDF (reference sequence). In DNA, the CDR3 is TGTGCCACCAGCAACAGACAGGATAATCAGCCCCAGCATTTT. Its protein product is CATSNRQDNQPQHF. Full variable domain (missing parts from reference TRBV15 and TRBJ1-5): DAMVIQNPRYQVTQFGKPVTLSCSQTLNHNVMYWYQQKSSQAPKLLFHYYDKDFNNEADTPDNFQSRRPNTSFCFLDIRSPGLGDTAMYLCATSNRQDNQPQHFGDGTRLSIL.

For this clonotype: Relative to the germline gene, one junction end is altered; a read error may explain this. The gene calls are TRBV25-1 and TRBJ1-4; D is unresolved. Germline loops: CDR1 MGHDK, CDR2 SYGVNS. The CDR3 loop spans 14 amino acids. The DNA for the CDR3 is TGTGCCAGCAGTGATCCAACTTCACAAGAAAAACTGTCTTTT. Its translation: CASSDPTSQEKLSF.

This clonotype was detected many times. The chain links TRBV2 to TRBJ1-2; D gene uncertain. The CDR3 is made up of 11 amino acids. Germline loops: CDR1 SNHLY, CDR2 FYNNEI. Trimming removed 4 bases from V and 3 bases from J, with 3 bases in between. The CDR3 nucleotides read TGTGCCAGCAGTGGACACTATGGCTACACCTTC. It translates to CASSGHYGYTF. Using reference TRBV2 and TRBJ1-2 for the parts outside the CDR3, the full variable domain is EPEVTQTPSHQVTQMGQEVILRCVPISNHLYFYWYRQILGQKVEFLVSFYNNEISEKSEIFDDQFSVERPDGSNFTLKIRSTKLEDSAMYFCASSGHYGYTFGSGTRLTVV.

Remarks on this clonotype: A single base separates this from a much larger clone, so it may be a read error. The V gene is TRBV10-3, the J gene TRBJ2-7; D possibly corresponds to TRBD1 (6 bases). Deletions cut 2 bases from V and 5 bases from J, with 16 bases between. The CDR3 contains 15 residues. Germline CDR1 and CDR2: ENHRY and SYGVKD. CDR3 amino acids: CAISEAGEGVHEQYF. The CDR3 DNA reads TGTGCCATCAGTGAGGCAGGGGAAGGTGTCCACGAGCAGTACTTC.

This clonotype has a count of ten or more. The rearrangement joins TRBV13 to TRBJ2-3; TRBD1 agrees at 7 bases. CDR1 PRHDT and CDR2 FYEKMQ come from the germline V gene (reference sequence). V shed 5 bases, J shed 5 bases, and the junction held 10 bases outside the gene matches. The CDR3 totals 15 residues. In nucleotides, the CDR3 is TGTGCCAGCAGCCTGGGACAGATGAGTGGAGATACGCAGTATTTT. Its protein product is CASSLGQMSGDTQYF.

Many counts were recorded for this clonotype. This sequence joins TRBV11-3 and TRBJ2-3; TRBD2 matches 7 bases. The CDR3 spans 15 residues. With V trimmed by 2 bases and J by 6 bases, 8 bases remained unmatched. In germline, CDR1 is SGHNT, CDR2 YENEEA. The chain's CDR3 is CASSLFAGAADTQYF. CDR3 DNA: TGTGCCAGCAGCTTATTTGCGGGAGCGGCCGATACGCAGTATTTT.

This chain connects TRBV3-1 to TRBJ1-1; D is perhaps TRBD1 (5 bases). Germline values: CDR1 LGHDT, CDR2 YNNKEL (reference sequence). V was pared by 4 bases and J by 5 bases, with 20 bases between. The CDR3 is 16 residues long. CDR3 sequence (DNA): TGTGCCAGCAGCCCCCCTGGGAGGGGTTTTGGAACTGAAGCTTTCTTT. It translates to CASSPPGRGFGTEAFF.

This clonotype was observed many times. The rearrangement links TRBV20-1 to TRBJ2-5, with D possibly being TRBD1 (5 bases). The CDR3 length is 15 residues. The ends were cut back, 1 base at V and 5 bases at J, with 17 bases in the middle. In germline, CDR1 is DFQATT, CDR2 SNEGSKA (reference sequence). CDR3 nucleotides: TGCAGTGCTAGAGGGGTCAGGGTTATGGACGAGACCCAGTACTTC. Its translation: CSARGVRVMDETQYF.

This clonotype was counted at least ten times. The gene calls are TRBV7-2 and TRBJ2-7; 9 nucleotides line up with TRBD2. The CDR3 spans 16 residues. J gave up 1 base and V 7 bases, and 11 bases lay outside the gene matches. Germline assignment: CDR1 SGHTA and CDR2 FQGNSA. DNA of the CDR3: TGTGCCAGCACTCCATATTTAGCGGGAGAATCCTACGAGCAGTACTTC. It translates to CASTPYLAGESYEQYF.

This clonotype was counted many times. The CDR3 DNA is TGCAGTGCTCAACTGACTGGGCGCCACAGCACAGATACGCAGTATTTT. Amino acids: CSAQLTGRHSTDTQYF. The gene calls are TRBV20-1 and TRBJ2-3; D unresolved. Per the germline V gene, CDR1 is DFQATT and CDR2 is SNEGSKA (reference sequence). The CDR3 runs to 16 residues. Trimming pared 5 bases from V and 0 bases from J, leaving 18 bases between.

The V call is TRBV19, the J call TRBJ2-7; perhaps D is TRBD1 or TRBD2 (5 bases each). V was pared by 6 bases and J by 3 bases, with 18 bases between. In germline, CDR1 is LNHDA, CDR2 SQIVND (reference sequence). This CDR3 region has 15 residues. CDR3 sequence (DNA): TGTGCCAGTAGCTCCACCCGGGACCTAGGCTACGAGCAGTACTTC. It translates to CASSSTRDLGYEQYF.

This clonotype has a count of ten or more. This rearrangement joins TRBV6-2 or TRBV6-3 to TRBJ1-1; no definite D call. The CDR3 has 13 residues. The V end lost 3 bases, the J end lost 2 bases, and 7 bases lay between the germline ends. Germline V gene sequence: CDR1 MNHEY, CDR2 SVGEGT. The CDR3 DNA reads TGTGCCAGCAGTTATTTTTCCAACACTGAAGCTTTCTTT. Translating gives CASSYFSNTEAFF.

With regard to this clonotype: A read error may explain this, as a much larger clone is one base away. For the CDR3, the DNA is TGTGCCAGCAAGGCGGGCAATCAGCCCCAGCATTTT. This codes for CASKAGNQPQHF. The chain is built from TRBV6-1 and TRBJ1-5, with D unresolved. From germline, CDR1 is MNHNS and CDR2 SASEGT. The CDR3 extends over 12 amino acids. V shed 7 bases and J shed 2 bases, with 6 bases lying between them.

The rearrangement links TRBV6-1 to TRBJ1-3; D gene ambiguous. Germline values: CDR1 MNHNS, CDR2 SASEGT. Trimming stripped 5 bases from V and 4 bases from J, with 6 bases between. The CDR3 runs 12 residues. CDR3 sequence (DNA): TGTGCCAGCAGTAACTTGGGAAACACCATATATTTT. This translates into CASSNLGNTIYF.

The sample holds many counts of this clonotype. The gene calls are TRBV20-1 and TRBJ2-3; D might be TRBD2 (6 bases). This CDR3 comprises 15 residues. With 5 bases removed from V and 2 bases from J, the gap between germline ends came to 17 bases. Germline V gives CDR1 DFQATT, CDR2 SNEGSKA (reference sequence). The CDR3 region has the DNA TGCAGTGCTTCGTCGGGACTCTTATCCACAGATACGCAGTATTTT. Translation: CSASSGLLSTDTQYF.

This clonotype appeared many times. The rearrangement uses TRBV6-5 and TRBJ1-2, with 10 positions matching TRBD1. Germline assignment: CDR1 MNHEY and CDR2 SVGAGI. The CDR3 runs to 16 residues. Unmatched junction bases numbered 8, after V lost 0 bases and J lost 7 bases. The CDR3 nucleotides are TGTGCCAGCAGTTACTCGACAGGGGGCCCTCTGGGTGGCTACACCTTC. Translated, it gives CASSYSTGGPLGGYTF.

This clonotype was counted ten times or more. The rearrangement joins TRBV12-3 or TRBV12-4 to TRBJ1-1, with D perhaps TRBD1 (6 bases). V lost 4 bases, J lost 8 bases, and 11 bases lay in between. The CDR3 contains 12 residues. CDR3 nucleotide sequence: TGTGCCAGCAGTTCCCCGGGACAAGAAGCTTTCTTT. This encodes CASSSPGQEAFF.

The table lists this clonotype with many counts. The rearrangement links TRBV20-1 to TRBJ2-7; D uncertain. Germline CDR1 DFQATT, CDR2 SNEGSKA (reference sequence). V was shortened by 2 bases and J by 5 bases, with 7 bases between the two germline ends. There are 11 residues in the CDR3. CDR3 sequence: CSARLVDEQYF. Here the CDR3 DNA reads TGCAGTGCTAGACTGGTAGACGAGCAGTACTTC.